These 23 T cell receptor beta chains share one sample of origin, sequenced in a study of cytomegalovirus exposure and HLA in healthy donors. Both 60 Vbeta primers and 13 Jbeta primers went into the PCR. Sequencing used immunoSEQ multiplex PCR; TCRdb keeps in-frame clones, though not all of them. The repertoire holds 200,000 or so clones, with roughly 80% as singletons. Sequenced material: PBMCs. The receptors were sampled from a woman in her 30s in good health and CMV-seropositive.

V usage is TRBV2 and J usage is TRBJ1-5; D ambiguous. CDR1 is SNHLY and CDR2 is FYNNEI in the germline V gene. Trimming stripped 6 bases from V and 4 bases from J, with 16 bases between. This CDR3 region has 15 residues. In nucleotides, the CDR3 is TGTGCCAGCAGGGCCCGGACTACAAATAATCAGCCCCAGCATTTT. Residues: CASRARTTNNQPQHF.

The rearrangement links TRBV28 to TRBJ2-2, with D uncertain. The length of the CDR3 is 15 residues. Looked up from germline, CDR1 is MDHEN and CDR2 is SYDVKM. V lost 3 bases and J lost 6, with 14 bases in between. The CDR3, as DNA: TGTGCCAGCAGTTTCACCCCATTTCGGGCCGGGGAGCTGTTTTTT. Protein product: CASSFTPFRAGELFF.

This clone has only a few counts. J is TRBJ2-5 and V is TRBV10-3, with 12 bases identical to TRBD1. The CDR3 has 15 amino acids. J gave up 7 bases and V 6 bases, and 9 bases lay outside the gene matches. Germline CDR1 reads ENHRY; CDR2 reads SYGVKD. The CDR3 loop is CAISPPGQGAGTQYF. The CDR3 DNA follows: TGTGCCATCAGCCCTCCGGGACAGGGGGCGGGGACCCAGTACTTC.

The V and J genes are TRBV7-2 and TRBJ1-2, with TRBD1 as a possible D gene (5 bases). Germline loops: CDR1 SGHTA, CDR2 FQGNSA. This CDR3 is built from 14 residues. Trimming left V 7 bases short and J 3 bases short, with 15 bases between. CDR3 residues: CASNLAGGDYGYTF. CDR3 nucleotide sequence: TGTGCCAGCAACCTAGCCGGGGGGGACTATGGCTACACCTTC.

V gene TRBV28 combines with J gene TRBJ2-7, with D uncertain. CDR3 length equals 12 residues. V gave up 7 bases and J gave up 6 bases, with 13 bases separating them. The germline V gene encodes CDR1 MDHEN and CDR2 SYDVKM. The CDR3 DNA reads TGTGCCAGCACCTCTAACCCCCTCGAGCAGTACTTC. This gives the protein CASTSNPLEQYF.

This rearrangement joins TRBV4-1 to TRBJ2-1; 10 positions match TRBD1. Germline V CDR1 and CDR2: MGHRA, YSYEKL. V shed 2 bases, J shed 13 bases, and the junction held 14 bases outside the gene matches. CDR3 length: 16 amino acids. CDR3 region: CASSQLPGQGHMKQFF. In nucleotides, the CDR3 is TGCGCCAGCAGCCAACTTCCGGGACAGGGGCATATGAAACAGTTCTTC.

In this sample, this clone turned up a few times. The chain recombines TRBV30 with TRBJ2-7, with TRBD1 matching over 7 bases. CDR1 and CDR2 (germline): GTSNPN, SVGIG (reference sequence). The length of the CDR3 is 14 residues. Trimming cost V 5 bases and J 2 bases; bases outside gene matches: 9. The CDR3 sequence is CAWARDSTTYEQYF. The CDR3 nucleotides read TGTGCCTGGGCCCGGGACAGTACGACCTACGAGCAGTACTTC.

CDR3 sequence (DNA): TGTGCCAGCAGCTTCCCCGGGACAGGGGGCACTGAAGCTTTCTTT. This sequence encodes CASSFPGTGGTEAFF. This chain links TRBV7-8 with TRBJ1-1; TRBD1 agrees at 11 bases. V gave up 3 bases and J gave up 4 bases; unmatched junction bases: 4. The germline gives CDR1 SGHVS, CDR2 FQNEAQ. The CDR3 spans 15 residues.

The chain uses TRBV7-3 and TRBJ2-3; 9 bases agree with TRBD1. Germline-derived CDR1 and CDR2 are SGHTA and FQGTGA. The CDR3 is made up of 16 amino acids. The V gene end was trimmed by 6 bases and the J gene end by 6 bases; junction bases not matched to a gene: 13. The CDR3 here is CASRPQGAVVLDTQYF. In DNA form, the CDR3 reads TGTGCCAGCAGACCACAGGGGGCGGTGGTCCTGGATACGCAGTATTTT.

This clone appeared once. The J gene is TRBJ2-3, the V gene TRBV29-1; 10 positions match TRBD2. Germline V gene data show CDR1 as SQVTM and CDR2 as ANQGSEA. The CDR3 has 15 amino acids. The V and J ends lost 0 bases and 6 bases, in that order; junction bases with no gene match: 6. CDR3 DNA sequence: TGCAGCGTTGAAGATCCTAGCGGGAGAAGGGATACGCAGTATTTT. It translates to CSVEDPSGRRDTQYF.

The chain is built from TRBV5-1 and TRBJ2-5; 11 bases are shared with TRBD2. Looked up from germline, CDR1 is SGHRS and CDR2 is YFSETQ. V gave up 2 bases and J gave up 1 base; unmatched junction bases: 4. The CDR3 loop spans 16 amino acids. In DNA form, the CDR3 reads TGCGCCAGCAGCTTCGGGACTAGCGGAACCCAAGAGACCCAGTACTTC. It encodes CASSFGTSGTQETQYF.

The chain uses TRBV19 and TRBJ2-1, with D possibly TRBD2 on 5 matching bases. Per the germline V gene, CDR1 is LNHDA and CDR2 is SQIVND (reference sequence). V was trimmed by 5 bases and J by 5 bases, leaving 16 bases between them. The CDR3 extends over 15 amino acids. CDR3 sequence: CASSAILTRDNEQFF. CDR3 DNA: TGTGCCAGTAGTGCGATCCTCACGCGGGACAATGAGCAGTTCTTC.

The genes are TRBV18 and TRBJ2-5; TRBD1 is a possible D gene (6 bases). The CDR3 is 14 residues long. The V and J ends lost 0 bases and 7 bases respectively, with 12 bases between them. Germline V gene data show CDR1 as KGHSH and CDR2 as LQKENI. Here the CDR3 reads CASSPPAQGSTQYF. CDR3 DNA sequence: TGTGCCAGCTCACCACCGGCACAGGGATCGACCCAGTACTTC.

The chain combines TRBV9 with TRBJ1-3; possibly TRBD1 for D (5 bases). The CDR3 is made up of 14 amino acids. Germline loops: CDR1 SGDLS, CDR2 YYNGEE. V was pared by 3 bases and J by 2 bases, with 9 bases between. The CDR3 DNA follows: TGTGCCAGCAGCGACGGGGGGGCTGGAAACACCATATATTTT. Translation gives CASSDGGAGNTIYF.

The chain carries TRBV7-2 and TRBJ1-1; no clear D gene. CDR3 length: 12 amino acids. CDR1 and CDR2 (germline): SGHTA, FQGNSA. V was clipped by 2 bases and J by 7 bases, with 8 bases between them. The CDR3 region is CASSLSRIEAFF. CDR3 nucleotides: TGTGCCAGCAGCTTAAGCAGGATTGAAGCTTTCTTT.

This clone was seen once. The chain is built from TRBV7-2 and TRBJ2-3, with 8 bases fitting TRBD1. The V and J ends lost 5 bases and 7 bases, in that order; junction bases with no gene match: 8. Germline loops: CDR1 SGHTA, CDR2 FQGNSA. CDR3 length equals 14 residues. This CDR3 reads CASSGRQGRNTQYF. As DNA, the CDR3 is TGTGCCAGCAGCGGCAGACAGGGGAGGAATACGCAGTATTTT.

The CDR3 region has the DNA TGTGCCAGCAGTTACACCGGACAGGGGAGAACTGAAGCTTTCTTT. Translation gives CASSYTGQGRTEAFF. J is TRBJ1-1 and V is TRBV6-5; 9 positions match TRBD1. There are 15 residues in the CDR3. Trimming took 2 bases from V and 5 from J; bases not matched to a gene: 6. Germline loops: CDR1 MNHEY, CDR2 SVGAGI.

This clone has a single count. The chain combines TRBV30 with TRBJ2-5, with a weak D call TRBD1 (5 bases). The CDR3 loop spans 13 amino acids. V lost 4 bases to trimming and J lost 1 base, with 10 bases between them. Germline-derived CDR1 and CDR2 are GTSNPN and SVGIG (reference sequence). CDR3 region: CAWTGHFQETQYF. CDR3 sequence (DNA): TGTGCCTGGACCGGACACTTCCAAGAGACCCAGTACTTC.

V gene TRBV19 combines with J gene TRBJ2-4; weak D call: TRBD2 (6 bases). There are 14 residues in the CDR3. The germline V gene encodes CDR1 LNHDA and CDR2 SQIVND (reference sequence). V shed 1 base and J shed 4 bases, with 8 bases lying between them. The CDR3 region has the DNA TGTGCCAGTAGTATAGGCGGGACTAAAAACATTCAGTACTTC. Its translation is CASSIGGTKNIQYF.

This clone showed up just a few times. The rearrangement joins TRBV5-4 to TRBJ1-1; 12 bases fit TRBD1. V dropped 4 bases and J dropped 7; count of bases not matched to a gene: 5. CDR1 is SGHNT, CDR2 YYREEE, per germline (reference sequence). This CDR3 comprises 14 residues. CDR3 in amino acids: CASSVGQGAIEAFF. In DNA form, the CDR3 reads TGTGCCAGCAGCGTGGGACAGGGGGCCATTGAAGCTTTCTTT.

This chain connects TRBV7-3 to TRBJ1-1; no clear D. Germline V gives CDR1 SGHTA, CDR2 FQGTGA. The germline V and J ends were trimmed by 3 bases and 2 bases, with 7 bases remaining between them. The CDR3 has 13 amino acids. CDR3 amino acids: CASSFSPNTEAFF. The CDR3 nucleotides read TGTGCCAGCAGCTTTAGTCCAAACACTGAAGCTTTCTTT.

V gene TRBV29-1 combines with J gene TRBJ1-2; TRBD1 matches 7 bases. Germline V gene sequence: CDR1 SQVTM, CDR2 ANQGSEA. This CDR3 spans 12 amino acids. J gave up 4 bases and V 6 bases, and 5 bases lay outside the gene matches. The CDR3 sequence is CSVDQGGYGYTF. CDR3 coding DNA: TGCAGCGTGGACCAGGGGGGCTATGGCTACACCTTC.

The chain recombines TRBV7-2 with TRBJ2-1; 7 nucleotides match TRBD2. This CDR3 region has 14 residues. Germline V gene data show CDR1 as SGHTA and CDR2 as FQGNSA. Unmatched junction bases numbered 4, after V lost 1 base and J lost 7 bases. The CDR3 reads CASSLGGSVNEQFF. The CDR3 coding sequence is TGTGCCAGCAGCTTAGGCGGGAGTGTGAATGAGCAGTTCTTC.